A selection of T cell receptor beta chains follows, all from one sample in a study of control samples from healthy donors and cancer patients. Sequenced by immunoSEQ multiplex PCR; TCRdb stores in-frame clones only, minus some. The sample has roughly 80,000 clones; around nine tenths are singletons. The sequenced sample consisted of blood. The source is a man in his fifties or sixties in good health. CDR3s include the opening cysteine and the closing phenylalanine or tryptophan. Each record gives: J gene, clone size, D gene, V gene, CDR3 DNA, CDR3 protein. A D gene is named only where the DNA matches it firmly. Some rows mark clone size as missing; the rest say once, few, many or name a class of expanded clone.

j_gene: TRBJ2-3
abundance: once
d_gene: TRBD2
v_gene: TRBV11-2
CDR3nt: TGTGCCAGCAGCCTAGCGGGGGGCGGGACAGATACGCAGTATTTT
CDR3aa: CASSLAGGGTDTQYF

j_gene: TRBJ1-2
abundance: NA
d_gene: TRBD1
v_gene: TRBV15
CDR3nt: TGTGCCACCAGCCCCGTTGGGCAGGGGGAGAATGGCTACACCTTC
CDR3aa: CATSPVGQGENGYTF

j_gene: TRBJ2-1
abundance: NA
d_gene: NA
v_gene: TRBV6-6
CDR3nt: TGTGCCAGCGCTGACGTAGGGGGGACCTCCTACAATGAGCAGTTCTTC
CDR3aa: CASADVGGTSYNEQFF

j_gene: TRBJ2-7
abundance: NA
d_gene: NA
v_gene: TRBV5-1
CDR3nt: TGCGCCAGCAGCTTGGGATCTGGTGACGAGCAGTACTTC
CDR3aa: CASSLGSGDEQYF

j_gene: TRBJ1-4
abundance: NA
d_gene: NA
v_gene: TRBV7-3
CDR3nt: TGTGCCAGCAGCTTAAGGGGCGGGCCTCTGCAAAAACTGTTTTTT
CDR3aa: CASSLRGGPLQKLFF

j_gene: TRBJ2-2
abundance: NA
d_gene: NA
v_gene: TRBV5-6
CDR3nt: TGTGCCAGCAGCTTGGGTTACGGGGAGCTGTTTTTT
CDR3aa: CASSLGYGELFF

j_gene: TRBJ1-5
abundance: NA
d_gene: TRBD1
v_gene: TRBV18
CDR3nt: TGTGCCAGCTCGTCCGACAGGGGGCAGCCCCAGCATTTT
CDR3aa: CASSSDRGQPQHF

j_gene: TRBJ2-2
abundance: NA
d_gene: TRBD1
v_gene: TRBV5-1
CDR3nt: TGCGCCAGCAGCCCCCGGGACAGGGTAGCCGGGGAGCTGTTTTTT
CDR3aa: CASSPRDRVAGELFF

j_gene: TRBJ2-3
abundance: NA
d_gene: NA
v_gene: TRBV5-1
CDR3nt: TGCGCCAGCAGCTTGGACGGAGCTAACACAGATACGCAGTATTTT
CDR3aa: CASSLDGANTDTQYF

j_gene: TRBJ1-2
abundance: NA
d_gene: TRBD1
v_gene: TRBV4-1
CDR3nt: TGCGCCAGCAGCCTCTCTCCGGGACAGGACTATGGCTACACCTTC
CDR3aa: CASSLSPGQDYGYTF

j_gene: TRBJ2-5
abundance: NA
d_gene: NA
v_gene: TRBV7-8
CDR3nt: TGTGCCAGCAGCCTAGGGGCTACGGGGACCCAGTACTTC
CDR3aa: CASSLGATGTQYF

j_gene: TRBJ1-1
abundance: NA
d_gene: NA
v_gene: TRBV3-1/TRBV3-2
CDR3nt: TGTGCCAGCGGTGAATACAACACTGAAGCTTTCTTT
CDR3aa: CASGEYNTEAFF

j_gene: TRBJ1-6
abundance: NA
d_gene: TRBD1
v_gene: TRBV9
CDR3nt: TGTGCCAGCAGCCCCCGGACAGGAGAGTCCTATAATTCACCCCTCCACTTT
CDR3aa: CASSPRTGESYNSPLHF

j_gene: TRBJ1-3
abundance: NA
d_gene: NA
v_gene: TRBV27
CDR3nt: TGTGCCAGCAGACGGGGAAACACCATATATTTT
CDR3aa: CASRRGNTIYF

j_gene: TRBJ2-2
abundance: NA
d_gene: TRBD1
v_gene: TRBV29-1
CDR3nt: TGCAGCGTTGCACCCGGGACAGGGGCTCCCACCGGGGAGCTGTTTTTT
CDR3aa: CSVAPGTGAPTGELFF

j_gene: TRBJ1-2
abundance: NA
d_gene: TRBD1
v_gene: TRBV5-8
CDR3nt: TGTGCCAGCAGCTTGGTGGGCAGGGGGCAAGGCTACACCTTC
CDR3aa: CASSLVGRGQGYTF

j_gene: TRBJ1-5
abundance: NA
d_gene: NA
v_gene: TRBV5-8
CDR3nt: TGTGCCAGCAGCTTCCGGGACCTAGGCAGTCAGCCCCAGCATTTT
CDR3aa: CASSFRDLGSQPQHF

j_gene: TRBJ2-1
abundance: NA
d_gene: TRBD2
v_gene: TRBV13
CDR3nt: TGTGCCAGCAGCCTCCTAGCGGGGGGATCTGACAATGAGCAGTTCTTC
CDR3aa: CASSLLAGGSDNEQFF

j_gene: TRBJ1-5
abundance: NA
d_gene: TRBD1
v_gene: TRBV23-1
CDR3nt: TGCGCCAGCAGTCAACCCGATGGGACAGCGTTCACCTACGCTTTGAGCAATCAGCCCCAGCATTTT
CDR3aa: CASSQPDGTAFTYALSNQPQHF